This T cell receptor (beta chain) was recorded in a study of cytomegalovirus exposure and HLA in healthy donors. Study-level background: The study placed around 80% of its approximately 400 genotyped donors in the Caucasian-associated ancestry cluster.

On this clone itself: Its antigen is still unknown.

V gave up 5 bases and J gave up 0 bases, with 14 bases separating them. From germline, CDR1 is SGHTA and CDR2 FQGNSA. The CDR3 length is 15 residues. The PCR contained 60 Vbeta and 13 Jbeta primers. Authors' processing steps: The count from a later analysis was about 80 million unique TCR beta chains, some 12 million of them shared. Repertoires were generated with immunoSEQ multiplex PCR, while TCRdb's copy carries only in-frame clones and drops some. The DNA gave D and trimming, while V, J and clone size come from that table. The sample shows tens of thousands of clones, 84% of them seen only once. Study conclusions and caveats: Common viral pathogens were later found to be apparently linked to several of the most significant clusters. In an earlier analysis, in 620 or so donors, most V segments appeared productive either ~90% or ~30% of the time.

Sequencing was performed on PBMCs. This TCR was sampled from a man between 70 and 80 years old in good health and CMV-seropositive. J is TRBJ2-7 and V is TRBV7-2; a weak D match, TRBD2 (5 bases). The CDR3 spells CASSIPEAASYEQYF. The DNA for the CDR3 is TGTGCCAGCAGCATCCCGGAGGCGGCCTCCTACGAGCAGTACTTC.